Listed here are 17 T cell receptor beta chains from one sample, sequenced in a study of CD8 T cells in ankylosing spondylitis (dated by TCRdb to 2017 to 2019). Broad study findings and their caveats: Blood from ankylosing spondylitis patients appeared to be characterized by a TCR beta motif made up of seven or eight highly homologous amino acid variants.

Libraries were prepared through 5' RACE. The instrument given in TCRdb is Illumina HiSeq 2500. TCRdb trimmed public reads at Q25 via fastp, called clones via MiXCR and kept in-frame beta chains. Identical CDR3 proteins give one entry, which carries the most common genes and DNA. In this sample the table shows fewer than 750,000 distinct CDR3 sequences, under 20% of which occur a single time. The ten largest clones represent about a fifth of the sample. Their antigens remain unidentified. Specimen: blood, either unsorted or a sorted T cell fraction (not recorded which). The receptors derive from a male donor with ankylosing spondylitis.

The rearrangement joins TRBV24-1 to TRBJ2-1, with D unresolved. Germline V CDR1 and CDR2: KGHDR, SFDVKD. Trimming cost V 5 bases and J 5 bases, with 9 bases left between them. This CDR3 has 13 residues. CDR3 nucleotides: TGTGCCACCAGTGGATGGACCAACAATGAGCAGTTCTTC. Translated: CATSGWTNNEQFF.

The sample holds a few counts of this clonotype. The chain employs TRBV21-1 and TRBJ2-5. TRBV21-1 is a known pseudogene. CDR3 length: 13 amino acids. CDR3: CASSSEVWETQYF. CDR3 coding DNA: TGTGCCAGCAGCTCCGAGGTCTGGGAGACCCAGTACTTC.

There are a few counts of this clonotype. The chain joins TRBV20-1 to TRBJ2-1, with 9 bases lining up with TRBD1. Germline values: CDR1 DFQATT, CDR2 SNEGSKA (reference sequence). The CDR3 is 14 residues long. The junction had 9 bases not matched to a gene; V was cut back by 4 bases and J by 8 bases. CDR3 nucleotides: TGCAGTGCTACCGAACCTACAGGGGGCTATGAGCAGTTCTTC. It specifies CSATEPTGGYEQFF.

This clonotype was seen only a few times. The chain carries TRBV4-1 and TRBJ1-1; D gene ambiguous. Trimming removed 0 bases from V and 1 base from J, with 18 bases in between. Germline V gene data show CDR1 as MGHRA and CDR2 as YSYEKL. The CDR3 consists of 18 residues. CDR3 bases: TGCGCCAGCAGCCAAGAAAGGAACCCAGTTTCGGGGAACACTGAAGCTTTCTTT. Translation gives CASSQERNPVSGNTEAFF.

This clonotype was detected a few times. The V and J genes are TRBV12-3 or TRBV12-4 and TRBJ2-7; TRBD2 matches 12 bases. Germline trimming cut 5 bases from V and 4 bases from J; bases unmatched to any gene: 12. This CDR3 has 17 residues. The CDR3 loop reads CASSRRTSGTSWYEQYF. Written as DNA, the CDR3 is TGTGCCAGCAGTCGGAGGACTAGCGGGACATCTTGGTACGAGCAGTACTTC.

This chain uses TRBV2 with TRBJ2-1; the match to TRBD1 covers 8 bases. Trimming took 9 bases from V and 7 from J; bases not matched to a gene: 17. Germline V gene lookup returns CDR1 SNHLY and CDR2 FYNNEI. CDR3 length: 16 residues. This CDR3 is CASERSQGAPRNEQFF. DNA of the CDR3: TGTGCCAGTGAAAGGAGTCAGGGGGCGCCCAGGAATGAGCAGTTCTTC.

The J gene is TRBJ1-2, the V gene TRBV7-9; maybe TRBD1 (6 bases). The CDR3 is 13 residues long. The V and J ends lost 2 bases and 6 bases respectively, with 10 bases between them. Germline CDR1 and CDR2: SEHNR and FQNEAQ (reference sequence). CDR3 residues: CASSLQGYDGYTF. The CDR3 DNA reads as TGTGCCAGCAGCTTACAGGGGTATGATGGCTACACCTTC.

The rearrangement joins TRBV20-1 to TRBJ1-2; perhaps TRBD1 as D (5 bases). The germline V and J ends were trimmed by 3 bases and 4 bases, with 9 bases remaining between them. CDR3 length: 12 amino acids. Germline-derived CDR1 and CDR2 are DFQATT and SNEGSKA (reference sequence). In DNA, the CDR3 is TGCAGTGCTAGCAGGGAGGCCTATGGCTACACCTTC. Amino acid sequence: CSASREAYGYTF.

This clonotype came up a few times. V gene TRBV20-1 combines with J gene TRBJ2-7; TRBD1 matches 7 bases. The ends lost 6 bases at V and 1 base at J; junction bases unmatched: 3. Germline CDR1 DFQATT, CDR2 SNEGSKA (reference sequence). The CDR3 spans 12 residues. The CDR3 region is CSARQGSYEQYF. Here the CDR3 DNA reads TGCAGTGCCAGACAGGGATCCTACGAGCAGTACTTC.

This clonotype was seen only a few times. The chain couples TRBV20-1 to TRBJ2-7; D remains unclear. CDR1 and CDR2 from the germline V gene are DFQATT and SNEGSKA (reference sequence). Trimming pared 3 bases from V and 0 bases from J, leaving 12 bases between. The length of the CDR3 is 14 residues. The DNA of the CDR3 is TGCAGTGCTAGTCGGGCGGTTGGCTCCTACGAGCAGTACTTC. Protein sequence: CSASRAVGSYEQYF.

This clonotype has at least ten counts. This chain connects TRBV4-1 to TRBJ2-2, with TRBD2 identical over 8 bases. With V trimmed by 0 bases and J by 6 bases, 6 bases remained unmatched. CDR3 length: 16 amino acids. Per germline, CDR1 MGHRA and CDR2 YSYEKL. The DNA of the CDR3 is TGCGCCAGCAGCCAAGATAGGGGACTAGTCGCCGGGGAGCTGTTTTTT. Amino acids: CASSQDRGLVAGELFF.

The chain recombines TRBV4-1 with TRBJ1-1; D might be TRBD1 (6 bases). Trimming stripped 0 bases from V and 10 bases from J, with 21 bases between. There are 16 residues in the CDR3. CDR1 is MGHRA and CDR2 is YSYEKL in the germline V gene. The CDR3 DNA reads TGCGCCAGCAGCCAAGATTTTCCAGTGACAGGTCGAGTAGCTTTCTTT. Protein: CASSQDFPVTGRVAFF.

This clonotype was picked up many times. The chain links TRBV5-1 to TRBJ1-1; 7 bases are a match to TRBD1. Germline V gives CDR1 SGHRS, CDR2 YFSETQ. This CDR3 comprises 15 residues. After removal of 2 bases from V and 0 bases from J, the junction contained 4 bases not matched to a gene. The CDR3 spells CASSFGTVLNTEAFF. The DNA of the CDR3 is TGCGCCAGCAGCTTTGGGACAGTTTTGAACACTGAAGCTTTCTTT.

The rearrangement links TRBV5-1 to TRBJ2-2; maybe TRBD1 (6 bases). V gave up 6 bases and J gave up 4 bases, with 16 bases separating them. Per the germline V gene, CDR1 is SGHRS and CDR2 is YFSETQ. CDR3 size: 15 residues. CDR3 loop: CASTQSLTGTGELFF. CDR3 DNA: TGCGCCAGCACTCAAAGCCTGACAGGCACCGGGGAGCTGTTTTTT.

The chain combines TRBV29-1 with TRBJ2-1, with TRBD2 matching 8 bases. The CDR3 extends over 14 amino acids. Germline V gene sequence: CDR1 SQVTM, CDR2 ANQGSEA. With 3 bases clipped from V and 4 bases from J, the junction kept 5 bases outside the gene matches. The CDR3 DNA is TGCAGCGTTGAGGCGGGGGGTCCTTACAATGAGCAGTTCTTC. Its protein is CSVEAGGPYNEQFF.

This clonotype was counted between two and nine times. The V and J genes are TRBV12-3 or TRBV12-4 and TRBJ2-1, with 13 bases matching TRBD2. With V trimmed by 6 bases and J by 10 bases, 9 bases remained unmatched. The CDR3 runs 15 residues. The CDR3 sequence is CASSPGLAGAREQFF. The CDR3 DNA follows: TGTGCCAGCAGCCCAGGACTAGCGGGGGCTAGGGAGCAGTTCTTC.

V gene TRBV27 combines with J gene TRBJ2-1, with TRBD2 identical over 8 bases. There are 12 residues in the CDR3. With V trimmed by 4 bases and J by 14 bases, 7 bases remained unmatched. Germline loops: CDR1 MNHEY, CDR2 SMNVEV (reference sequence). CDR3 loop: CASSYAAGVEFF. Written as DNA, the CDR3 is TGTGCCAGCAGTTACGCAGCGGGAGTAGAGTTCTTC.